What follows are 32 T cell receptor beta chains derived from one specimen sequenced in a study of cytomegalovirus exposure and HLA in healthy donors. The PCR was carried out with 60 Vbeta primers and 13 Jbeta primers. Measured with immunoSEQ multiplex PCR; TCRdb has only the in-frame clones, and not every one. The sample gives around 70,000 clones, roughly 78% of which show up once; about 12% is in the top ten. The sample consisted of PBMCs. Receptors originate from a woman in her forties in good health and CMV-seropositive.

This clone was seen only a few times. The J gene is TRBJ1-2, the V gene TRBV19; D is undetermined. Germline loops: CDR1 LNHDA, CDR2 SQIVND (reference sequence). V dropped 3 bases and J dropped 0 bases, with 8 bases sitting between them. The CDR3 consists of 14 residues. As DNA, the CDR3 is TGTGCCAGTAGTATGGTCGGGACTAACTATGGCTACACCTTC. Translating it yields CASSMVGTNYGYTF.

A few counts support this clone. The chain is built from TRBV10-1 and TRBJ1-6; D gene unclear. Germline CDR1 is WNHNN and CDR2 is SYGVQD (reference sequence). The CDR3 is made up of 13 amino acids. Trimming shortened V by 6 bases and J by 8 bases, and 11 bases separated the two germline ends. This CDR3 is CASRAGTDSPLHF. The CDR3 region has the DNA TGCGCCAGCAGAGCAGGCACTGATTCACCCCTCCACTTT.

The V gene is TRBV2, the J gene TRBJ1-4; D is undetermined. CDR1 and CDR2 (germline): SNHLY, FYNNEI. V lost 6 bases, J lost 0 bases, and 11 bases lay in between. There are 15 residues in the CDR3. As DNA, the CDR3 is TGTGCCAGCAGGGCCCTCGGGACAACTAATGAAAAACTGTTTTTT. Its protein product is CASRALGTTNEKLFF.

The CDR3 here is CSVALRDRVGNTIYF. The CDR3 DNA reads as TGCAGCGTCGCATTGCGGGACAGGGTTGGAAACACCATATATTTT. The V call is TRBV29-1, the J call TRBJ1-3; 9 nucleotides match TRBD1. Losses at the gene ends were 6 bases for V and 3 bases for J; bases not matched to a gene: 9. The CDR3 totals 15 residues. In germline, CDR1 is SQVTM, CDR2 ANQGSEA. Full variable domain (remainder filled in from reference TRBV29-1 and TRBJ1-3): SAVISQKPSRDICQRGTSLTIQCQVDSQVTMMFWYRQQPGQSLTLIATANQGSEATYESGFVIDKFPISRPNLTFSTLTVSNMSPEDSSIYLCSVALRDRVGNTIYFGEGSWLTVV.

V usage is TRBV7-9 and J usage is TRBJ1-1, with a tentative D call TRBD1 (6 bases). The germline V and J ends were trimmed by 1 base and 5 bases, with 8 bases remaining between them. Germline V CDR1 and CDR2: SEHNR, FQNEAQ (reference sequence). The CDR3 runs to 13 residues. The CDR3 DNA is TGTGCCAGCAGCTTAGAGGGGGGGACTGAAGCTTTCTTT. Its translation is CASSLEGGTEAFF.

The CDR3 DNA sequence: TGTGCCAGCAGCTTAGCGATGGGCTTTAACTATGGCTACACCTTC. This translates into CASSLAMGFNYGYTF. The chain carries TRBV7-9 and TRBJ1-2; D gene ambiguous. Trimming pared 0 bases from V and 1 base from J, leaving 9 bases between. CDR3 length: 15 amino acids. CDR1 is SEHNR, CDR2 FQNEAQ, per germline (reference sequence).

This chain links TRBV5-6 with TRBJ2-5; TRBD1 matches at 9 bases. Germline trimming cut 3 bases from V and 3 bases from J; bases unmatched to any gene: 9. The CDR3 has 16 residues. Germline assignment: CDR1 SGHDT and CDR2 YYEEEE. CDR3 amino acids: CASSSIRDREKETQYF. CDR3 bases: TGTGCCAGCAGCTCTATCCGGGACAGGGAGAAAGAGACCCAGTACTTC.

This chain uses TRBV7-2 with TRBJ2-1, with 8 bases fitting TRBD2. The CDR3 has 15 residues. CDR1 is SGHTA, CDR2 FQGNSA, per germline. V shed 3 bases and J 3 bases; nucleotides not matched to a gene: 4. The CDR3 sequence is CASSFLSGGYNEQFF. In DNA form, the CDR3 reads TGTGCCAGCAGCTTTTTAAGCGGGGGCTACAATGAGCAGTTCTTC. The full variable domain, rest sourced from reference TRBV7-2 and TRBJ2-1, is GAGVSQSPSNKVTEKGKDVELRCDPISGHTALYWYRQSLGQGLEFLIYFQGNSAPDKSGLPSDRFSAERTGGSVSTLTIQRTQQEDSAVYLCASSFLSGGYNEQFFGPGTRLTVL.

The rearrangement joins TRBV5-6 to TRBJ1-2; a possible D gene is TRBD1 (5 bases). V lost 2 bases and J lost 6, with 11 bases in between. This CDR3 region has 13 residues. CDR1 and CDR2 from the germline V gene are SGHDT and YYEEEE. Here the CDR3 DNA reads TGTGCCAGCAGCTTAGGGGAATCGGATGGCTACACCTTC. It codes for CASSLGESDGYTF.

The V and J genes are TRBV18 and TRBJ1-5, with 7 bases that match TRBD1. V was pared by 4 bases and J by 3 bases, with 9 bases of the junction left unmatched. Germline lookup yields CDR1 KGHSH and CDR2 LQKENI. This CDR3 spans 16 amino acids. This CDR3 is CASSLGQASANQPQHF. In nucleotides, the CDR3 is TGTGCCAGCTCACTAGGACAGGCATCCGCCAATCAGCCCCAGCATTTT.

The chain combines TRBV5-8 with TRBJ1-1; D is uncertain. Deletions cut 0 bases from V and 0 bases from J, with 9 bases between. The CDR3 covers 15 residues. The V gene's germline CDR1 is SGHTS and CDR2 YDEGEE. Here the CDR3 DNA reads TGTGCCAGCAGCTTGGGAATGGGAGTGAACACTGAAGCTTTCTTT. Amino acid sequence: CASSLGMGVNTEAFF.

In this sample, this clone turned up once. This chain uses TRBV5-1 with TRBJ1-3, with a weak D call TRBD1 (6 bases). V dropped 2 bases and J dropped 2 bases, with 11 bases sitting between them. The CDR3 consists of 15 residues. Germline V gene data show CDR1 as SGHRS and CDR2 as YFSETQ. CDR3 residues: CASSLLQGAGNTIYF. In DNA form, the CDR3 reads TGCGCCAGCAGCTTACTACAGGGTGCTGGAAACACCATATATTTT.

This sequence joins TRBV5-3 and TRBJ1-2, with D hard to call. TRBV5-3 is reported as an ORF; its role is uncertain. The CDR3 spans 11 residues. Trimming shortened V by 7 bases and J by 1 base, and 5 bases separated the two germline ends. In DNA, the CDR3 is TGTGCCAGATCGGGTAACTATGGCTACACCTTC. It translates to CARSGNYGYTF.

This clone turned up a few times. This chain uses TRBV19 with TRBJ1-2; D is undetermined. Germline CDR1 reads LNHDA; CDR2 reads SQIVND (reference sequence). V lost 5 bases and J lost 0, with 10 bases in between. The CDR3 is 14 amino acids. CDR3 region: CASSPELANYGYTF. As DNA, the CDR3 is TGTGCCAGTAGTCCGGAGTTAGCTAACTATGGCTACACCTTC. Filled out from reference TRBV19 and TRBJ1-2, the complete variable domain reads DGGITQSPKYLFRKEGQNVTLSCEQNLNHDAMYWYRQDPGQGLRLIYYSQIVNDFQKGDIAEGYSVSREKKESFPLTVTSAQKNPTAFYLCASSPELANYGYTFGSGTRLTVV.

The rearrangement joins TRBV5-1 to TRBJ2-3; D is ambiguous. The germline V and J ends were trimmed by 0 bases and 0 bases, with 8 bases remaining between them. The germline gives CDR1 SGHRS, CDR2 YFSETQ. The CDR3 loop spans 15 amino acids. The DNA for the CDR3 is TGCGCCAGCAGCTTGGACCTAACTAGCACAGATACGCAGTATTTT. Translated, it gives CASSLDLTSTDTQYF.

CDR3 protein: CASSPQQGGADTQYF. The DNA of the CDR3 is TGCGCCAGCAGCCCTCAACAGGGGGGCGCAGATACGCAGTATTTT. V and J are TRBV5-1 and TRBJ2-3; 8 bases line up with TRBD1. Germline lookup yields CDR1 SGHRS and CDR2 YFSETQ. This CDR3 has 15 amino acids. V trimming: 4 bases; J trimming: 4 bases; junction bases outside the gene matches: 8.

The chain employs TRBV5-4 and TRBJ1-2; possible D gene TRBD1, 6 bases. The CDR3 is made up of 15 amino acids. Trimming shortened V by 6 bases and J by 8 bases, and 23 bases separated the two germline ends. The germline V gene encodes CDR1 SGHNT and CDR2 YYREEE (reference sequence). The CDR3 region is CASTLDLGAEWGYTF. CDR3 in DNA: TGTGCCAGCACCCTGGACTTGGGGGCGGAGTGGGGCTACACCTTC. Combining the CDR3 with reference TRBV5-4 and TRBJ1-2 gives the whole variable domain ETGVTQSPTHLIKTRGQQVTLRCSSQSGHNTVSWYQQALGQGPQFIFQYYREEENGRGNFPPRFSGLQFPNYSSELNVNALELDDSALYLCASTLDLGAEWGYTFGSGTRLTVV.

This rearrangement joins TRBV4-2 to TRBJ1-6, with TRBD1 as a possible D gene (5 bases). V was pared by 4 bases and J by 8 bases, with 12 bases between. CDR3 length: 14 amino acids. Germline V lookup: CDR1 LGHNA, CDR2 YNFKEQ. CDR3 loop: CASSPQGHYSPLHF. The CDR3 nucleotides read TGTGCCAGCAGCCCTCAGGGTCATTATTCACCCCTCCACTTT.

This clone has just a few counts. In DNA form, the CDR3 reads TGTGCCAGCAGCACGACAGCCGGAAACACCATATATTTT. Amino acid sequence: CASSTTAGNTIYF. The chain is built from TRBV27 and TRBJ1-3; tentative D call: TRBD1 (5 bases). CDR3 size: 13 residues. Trimming removed 6 bases at V and 4 bases at J, with 10 bases between. From germline, CDR1 is MNHEY and CDR2 SMNVEV (reference sequence).

The rearrangement links TRBV6-6 to TRBJ1-2, with TRBD1 identical over 7 bases. Germline CDR1 MNHNY, CDR2 SVGAGI (reference sequence). The CDR3 runs to 16 residues. Trimming cost V 6 bases and J 1 base; bases outside gene matches: 11. CDR3 DNA: TGTGCCAGCAGCGCCAGGGGGTCGTCATATAACTATGGCTACACCTTC. Its translation: CASSARGSSYNYGYTF.

The chain links TRBV25-1 to TRBJ2-7; 8 positions agree with TRBD2. The CDR3 totals 15 residues. Germline CDR1 reads MGHDK; CDR2 reads SYGVNS. Losses at the gene ends were 3 bases for V and 3 bases for J; bases not matched to a gene: 7. The CDR3 here is CASSDPSGGDYEQYF. In DNA form, the CDR3 reads TGTGCCAGCAGTGACCCCAGCGGGGGCGACTACGAGCAGTACTTC.

The rearrangement links TRBV10-3 to TRBJ1-2, with TRBD1 matching over 8 bases. V lost 4 bases to trimming and J lost 4 bases; unmatched junction nucleotides: 11. The CDR3 spans 16 residues. CDR1 and CDR2 from the germline V gene are ENHRY and SYGVKD. CDR3 sequence: CAISALAGGDAYGYTF. CDR3 DNA sequence: TGTGCCATCAGTGCACTCGCAGGGGGCGACGCCTATGGCTACACCTTC.

V usage is TRBV2 and J usage is TRBJ1-2, with a tentative D call TRBD1 (5 bases). The CDR3 extends over 14 amino acids. Germline CDR1 is SNHLY and CDR2 is FYNNEI. Trimming stripped 2 bases from V and 4 bases from J, with 11 bases between. CDR3 in DNA: TGTGCCAGCAGTGAATACGGGGGAAGCTATGGCTACACCTTC. Translating gives CASSEYGGSYGYTF.

This chain links TRBV5-1 with TRBJ1-2; TRBD1 might be the D (5 bases). V was cut by 0 bases and J by 5 bases, with 14 bases left in between. Germline V lookup: CDR1 SGHRS, CDR2 YFSETQ. The CDR3 spans 15 residues. Written as DNA, the CDR3 is TGCGCCAGCAGCTTGGACCAGGGTGTAGATTATGGCTACACCTTC. Encoded protein: CASSLDQGVDYGYTF.

The V call is TRBV15, the J call TRBJ1-5; the D is unclear. V was cut by 6 bases and J by 0 bases, with 12 bases left in between. The CDR3 has 15 amino acids. CDR1 is LNHNV, CDR2 YYDKDF, per germline (reference sequence). The CDR3 loop is CATRERIYSNQPQHF. CDR3 DNA sequence: TGTGCCACCAGAGAGAGGATTTATAGCAATCAGCCCCAGCATTTT.

CDR3 in DNA: TGTGCCAGCAGTGAAACAGGGATAAACACTGAAGCTTTCTTT. Protein product: CASSETGINTEAFF. This chain links TRBV25-1 with TRBJ1-1; tentatively, D is TRBD1 (6 bases). This CDR3 spans 14 amino acids. CDR1 and CDR2 (germline): MGHDK, SYGVNS. V lost 2 bases and J lost 2, with 9 bases in between.

This clone has more than one count but fewer than ten. This sequence joins TRBV5-1 and TRBJ1-1, with TRBD1 as a possible D gene (5 bases). The V end was cut by 5 bases, the J end by 4 bases, with 15 bases between. Germline-derived CDR1 and CDR2 are SGHRS and YFSETQ. The CDR3 loop spans 14 amino acids. The CDR3 nucleotides read TGCGCCAGCAGGGGACTTTTAGGGACCACTGAAGCTTTCTTT. It codes for CASRGLLGTTEAFF.

This clone was seen more than once but under ten times. The V call is TRBV5-1, the J call TRBJ1-4; 7 nucleotides align to TRBD1. The CDR3 is 14 residues long. J lost 7 bases, V lost 5 bases, and 8 bases had no gene match. Germline-derived CDR1 and CDR2 are SGHRS and YFSETQ. CDR3 protein: CASRGPGGFEKLFF. CDR3 bases: TGCGCCAGCAGAGGGCCAGGGGGTTTTGAAAAACTGTTTTTT.

This chain joins TRBV10-3 and TRBJ1-1; D remains ambiguous. In germline, CDR1 is ENHRY, CDR2 SYGVKD. The CDR3 totals 15 residues. Trimming stripped 8 bases from V and 4 bases from J, with 20 bases between. CDR3 nucleotide sequence: TGTGCCATCCGGTCCGAACCCTCGGGAGTCACTGAAGCTTTCTTT. It specifies CAIRSEPSGVTEAFF.

For the CDR3, the DNA is TGTGCCAGCAGCGTAGACGCGGCGGGGGAAGATGAGCAGTTCTTC. This translates into CASSVDAAGEDEQFF. The gene calls are TRBV9 and TRBJ2-1; 7 bases agree with TRBD2. Germline values: CDR1 SGDLS, CDR2 YYNGEE. V lost 0 bases to trimming and J lost 8 bases; unmatched junction nucleotides: 8. The CDR3 contains 15 residues.

V is TRBV2 and J is TRBJ1-2, with unresolved D. V dropped 3 bases and J dropped 8 bases, with 13 bases sitting between them. Germline assignment: CDR1 SNHLY and CDR2 FYNNEI. The CDR3 has 13 residues. The CDR3 here is CASSETPSKGYTF. The CDR3, as DNA: TGTGCCAGCAGTGAGACACCATCGAAGGGCTACACCTTC.

This clone was observed a handful of times. The chain couples TRBV4-1 to TRBJ1-4; D may be TRBD1 (6 bases). Trimming took 3 bases from V and 1 from J, leaving 18 bases between them. CDR3 size: 18 residues. Germline values: CDR1 MGHRA, CDR2 YSYEKL. CDR3 amino acids: CASSHRHGGAGTNEKLFF. The CDR3 bases are TGCGCCAGCAGCCATCGCCACGGGGGGGCTGGAACTAATGAAAAACTGTTTTTT.